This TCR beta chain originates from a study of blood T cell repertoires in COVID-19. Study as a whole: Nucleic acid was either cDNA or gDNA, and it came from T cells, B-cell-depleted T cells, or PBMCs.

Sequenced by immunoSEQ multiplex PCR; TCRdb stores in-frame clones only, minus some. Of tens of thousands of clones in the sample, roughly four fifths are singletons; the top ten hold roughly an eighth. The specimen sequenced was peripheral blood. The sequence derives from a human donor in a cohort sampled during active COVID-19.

CDR3 nucleotides: TGCAGTGCTAGTCCTCAGGGAAATTCACCCCTCCACTTT. It encodes CSASPQGNSPLHF. This chain links TRBV20-1 with TRBJ1-6; a possible D gene is TRBD1 (5 bases). The CDR3 extends over 13 amino acids. The germline CDR1 and CDR2 sequences are DFQATT and SNEGSKA (reference sequence). The V gene lost 3 bases and the J gene lost 7 bases, with 10 bases spanning the gap.